This TCR beta chain was profiled in a study of early T cells in non-severe SARS-CoV-2 infection. On the study more broadly: Bulk RNA taken from unsorted whole blood was sequenced, leaving chains unpaired. Findings and caveats of the study: VDJdb matches were skewed toward anti-spike CD8 T cell responses.

Unique molecular identifiers tagged individual cDNA molecules. MiXCR was run by TCRdb on the 5' RACE reads, yielding one entry per CDR3 protein. The sample has about 60,000 distinct CDR3 sequences; about 9.9% are singletons. This CDR3 has 15 residues. Trimming removed 0 bases at V and 3 bases at J, with 10 bases between. Germline lookup yields CDR1 KGHDR and CDR2 SFDVKD. About this clonotype itself: Its specificity is not known.

The TCR originated in an adult who was a healthcare worker with PCR-confirmed SARS-CoV-2 infection or an uninfected control (not recorded which). The chain combines TRBV24-1 with TRBJ1-2, with D tentatively TRBD1 (5 bases). Material for sequencing was whole blood. CDR3 DNA sequence: TGTGCCACCAGTGATTTGCTGGGGCACCACTATGGCTACACCTTC. It translates to CATSDLLGHHYGYTF.